A single sample gave rise to the 27 T cell receptor beta chains below, sequenced in a study of T cells in Graves' hyperthyroidism and ophthalmopathy. The source material, RNA transcripts, was used to amplify TCR beta CDR3 regions. RT-PCR in the first round (using the HTBI primer set) targeted the TCR CDR3. TCRdb processed the multiplex PCR reads anew with MiXCR; each CDR3 protein has one entry. Counted here are over 200,000 distinct CDR3 sequences, about 16% occurring once; the ten biggest clones make up roughly 44%. Input material: blood. The receptor set was obtained from a man aged 35 to 55 with Graves' hyperthyroidism.

This clonotype was seen at least ten times. This chain uses TRBV18 with TRBJ2-7; D may correspond to TRBD1 or TRBD2 (5 bases each). With 0 bases removed from V and 4 bases from J, the gap between germline ends came to 10 bases. Germline V gene lookup returns CDR1 KGHSH and CDR2 LQKENI. This CDR3 is built from 14 residues. CDR3 sequence reads: CASSPPPGRYEQYF. CDR3 sequence (DNA): TGTGCCAGCTCACCACCGCCAGGGAGATACGAGCAGTACTTC.

Details on this clonotype: This could be a read error, since a much larger clone is one nucleotide away. CDR3 bases: TGTGCCACCAGCTCGGGGATAAACAATGAGCAGTTCTTC. This sequence encodes CATSSGINNEQFF. The V and J genes are TRBV15 and TRBJ2-1, with D possibly TRBD2 on 5 matching bases. From germline, CDR1 is LNHNV and CDR2 YYDKDF (reference sequence). The V end was cut by 5 bases, the J end by 5 bases, with 10 bases between. CDR3 length: 13 residues.

This clonotype came up many times. This sequence joins TRBV7-9 and TRBJ1-1; D perhaps matches TRBD1 (5 bases). Trimming pared 3 bases from V and 8 bases from J, leaving 19 bases between. CDR3 size: 15 residues. Germline CDR1 reads SEHNR; CDR2 reads FQNEAQ (reference sequence). Here the CDR3 DNA reads TGTGCCAGCAGCTTGGGCAGGGTATCGCGAGGCGAAGCTTTCTTT. Translating it yields CASSLGRVSRGEAFF.

This clonotype was found many times. The chain links TRBV7-9 to TRBJ1-1; no reliable D call. CDR1 is SEHNR, CDR2 FQNEAQ, per germline (reference sequence). V gave up 0 bases and J gave up 4 bases, with 9 bases separating them. The CDR3 loop spans 14 amino acids. CDR3 loop: CASSLAIEGTEAFF. The CDR3 DNA reads as TGTGCCAGCAGCTTAGCGATCGAGGGCACTGAAGCTTTCTTT.

The table lists this clonotype with a few counts. This may be a read error, as it is one base from a much larger clone. The rearrangement joins TRBV3-1 to TRBJ2-1; D gene ambiguous. Germline V gene lookup returns CDR1 LGHDT and CDR2 YNNKEL (reference sequence). This CDR3 has 15 amino acids. CDR3 protein: CASSLGISSYNEQLF. The CDR3 DNA sequence: TGTGCCAGCAGCCTGGGGATCAGTTCCTACAATGAGCAGCTCTTC.

This clonotype appeared many times. The genes are TRBV20-1 and TRBJ2-5; either TRBD1 or TRBD2 may fit D (7 bases each). Trimming removed 6 bases at V and 9 bases at J, with 26 bases between. Germline CDR1 reads DFQATT; CDR2 reads SNEGSKA (reference sequence). CDR3 length: 15 residues. The CDR3 sequence: CSASGDSRTEGAQYF. The CDR3 DNA follows: TGCAGTGCCAGCGGGGACAGCAGGACGGAAGGGGCCCAGTACTTC.

The chain recombines TRBV18 with TRBJ2-5, with a tentative D call TRBD2 (6 bases). V was cut by 1 base and J by 5 bases, with 20 bases left in between. The CDR3 sequence is 17 residues long. CDR1 and CDR2 from the germline V gene are KGHSH and LQKENI. CDR3 sequence reads: CASSPRGVGGLLETQYF. In DNA form, the CDR3 reads TGTGCCAGCTCACCACGAGGGGTCGGGGGATTGTTGGAGACCCAGTACTTC.

This clonotype occurred many times. The chain couples TRBV20-1 to TRBJ2-1; D might be TRBD2 (5 bases). The germline gives CDR1 DFQATT, CDR2 SNEGSKA (reference sequence). The V end was cut by 6 bases, the J end by 8 bases, with 14 bases between. The CDR3 consists of 12 residues. The CDR3 nucleotides are TGCAGTGCCTCTGGGAGCAAGGATGAGCAGTTCTTC. Amino acid sequence: CSASGSKDEQFF.

This clonotype was found many times. This chain uses TRBV20-1 with TRBJ2-7; 8 nucleotides agree with TRBD1. The CDR3 loop spans 15 amino acids. The germline V gene encodes CDR1 DFQATT and CDR2 SNEGSKA (reference sequence). J was trimmed by 5 bases and V by 4 bases; bases with no gene match: 13. The CDR3 DNA sequence: TGCAGTGCTATTTCCGAGCCAGTCAGGGGGCACGAGCAGTACTTC. It yields the protein CSAISEPVRGHEQYF.

This clonotype appeared many times. The chain recombines TRBV3-1 with TRBJ1-1; D unresolved. V lost 5 bases, J lost 0 bases, and 7 bases lay in between. Germline V lookup: CDR1 LGHDT, CDR2 YNNKEL (reference sequence). This CDR3 has 13 amino acids. This CDR3 is CASSKTLNTEAFF. The DNA of the CDR3 is TGTGCCAGCAGCAAGACACTGAACACTGAAGCTTTCTTT.

The chain employs TRBV20-1 and TRBJ2-7; 7 bases align to TRBD1. Germline V gene lookup returns CDR1 DFQATT and CDR2 SNEGSKA (reference sequence). The CDR3 is made up of 16 amino acids. Trimming cost V 3 bases and J 5 bases; bases outside gene matches: 16. The CDR3 DNA sequence: TGCAGTGCTAGCCCCCAGACAGGGTACGGTAAGAACGAGCAGTACTTC. Translating gives CSASPQTGYGKNEQYF.

The chain has TRBV10-3 and TRBJ2-2; no reliable D call. V was clipped by 0 bases and J by 4 bases, with 12 bases between them. The CDR3 is 16 residues long. Germline CDR1 reads ENHRY; CDR2 reads SYGVKD. The CDR3 sequence: CAISESETETTGELFF. The CDR3 DNA is TGTGCCATCAGTGAGTCCGAGACGGAGACCACCGGGGAGCTGTTTTTT.

This clonotype was picked up many times. The V and J genes are TRBV2 and TRBJ1-1; D not certain. The CDR3 covers 11 residues. Germline CDR1 reads SNHLY; CDR2 reads FYNNEI. With 7 bases removed from V and 0 bases from J, the gap between germline ends came to 3 bases. Written as DNA, the CDR3 is TGTGCCAGCAAGGTGAACACTGAAGCTTTCTTT. Protein: CASKVNTEAFF.

The DNA of the CDR3 is TGTGCCAGCAGCGTAAGACAGGGATACTCTGGAAACACCATATATTTT. The encoded protein is CASSVRQGYSGNTIYF. V is TRBV7-9 and J is TRBJ1-3; 7 bases match TRBD1. CDR1 is SEHNR and CDR2 is FQNEAQ in the germline V gene (reference sequence). The trim removed 5 bases at V and 0 bases at J, leaving 7 bases unmatched. The CDR3 is 16 amino acids. The entire variable domain, with the rest obtained from reference TRBV7-9 and TRBJ1-3, is as follows: DTGVSQNPRHKITKRGQNVTFRCDPISEHNRLYWYRQTLGQGPEFLTYFQNEAQLEKSRLLSDRFSAERPKGSFSTLEIQRTEQGDSAMYLCASSVRQGYSGNTIYFGEGSWLTVV.

As concerns this clonotype: A much more abundant neighbour one base away suggests this may be a read error. The chain uses TRBV2 and TRBJ2-2; D uncertain. Per the germline V gene, CDR1 is SNHLY and CDR2 is FYNNEI. Trimming left V 7 bases short and J 2 bases short, with 5 bases between. There are 12 residues in the CDR3. Here the CDR3 DNA reads TGTGCCAGCAATCCAAACACCGGGGAGCTGTTTTTT. Its protein product is CASNPNTGELFF. Complete variable domain (other parts from reference TRBV2 and TRBJ2-2): EPEVTQTPSHQVTQMGQEVILRCVPISNHLYFYWYRQILGQKVEFLVSFYNNEISEKSEIFDDQFSVERPDGSNFTLKIRSTKLEDSAMYFCASNPNTGELFFGEGSRLTVL.

This clonotype was seen repeatedly, ten times or more. This chain connects TRBV6-2 or TRBV6-3 to TRBJ2-7; 7 nucleotides agree with TRBD1. The CDR3 loop spans 14 amino acids. Losses at the gene ends were 7 bases for V and 1 base for J; bases not matched to a gene: 7. Germline loops: CDR1 MNHEY, CDR2 SVGEGT. Here the CDR3 DNA reads TGTGCCAGCACCCGGGACAGCCCTTCCTACGAGCAGTACTTC. Protein sequence: CASTRDSPSYEQYF.

This clonotype was seen many times. The chain carries TRBV12-5 and TRBJ2-1; TRBD2 matches 10 bases. With V trimmed by 5 bases and J by 6 bases, 10 bases remained unmatched. This CDR3 contains 16 residues. CDR1 and CDR2 (germline): LGHNT, FRNRAP. Here the CDR3 reads CASGPTPGTSVNEQFF. CDR3 bases: TGTGCTAGTGGTCCGACCCCCGGGACTAGCGTCAATGAGCAGTTCTTC.

This clonotype was seen repeatedly, ten times or more. The J gene is TRBJ2-1, the V gene TRBV6-1; D is possibly TRBD1 (6 bases). This CDR3 is 14 amino acids long. In germline, CDR1 is MNHNS, CDR2 SASEGT. The V end lost 6 bases, the J end lost 2 bases, and 11 bases lay between the germline ends. CDR3 amino acids: CASSGDTPYNEQFF. DNA for the CDR3: TGTGCCAGCAGCGGGGACACTCCCTACAATGAGCAGTTCTTC.

The chain links TRBV7-2 to TRBJ2-3; TRBD2 might be the D (5 bases). The CDR3 runs to 17 residues. Germline assignment: CDR1 SGHTA and CDR2 FQGNSA. V lost 1 base, J lost 0 bases, and 14 bases lay in between. The CDR3: CASSLGQSGSSTDTQYF. As DNA, the CDR3 is TGTGCCAGCAGCTTAGGTCAATCGGGATCTAGCACAGATACGCAGTATTTT.

Concerning this clonotype itself: At one end, the junction sequence differs from germline, possibly due to a read error. The chain employs TRBV7-7 and TRBJ2-2; weak D call: TRBD2 (6 bases). The CDR3 is 14 amino acids. Germline-derived CDR1 and CDR2 are SSHAT and FNYEAQ (reference sequence). CDR3 nucleotides: TGTGCTAGCAGCTCCGCCGGGAGCACCGGGGAGCTGTTTTTT. Translating gives CASSSAGSTGELFF.

In its sample, this clonotype was seen a few times. The junction shows a germline mismatch at one end, possibly a read error. The chain employs TRBV24-1 and TRBJ2-5; 11 nucleotides line up with TRBD2. From germline, CDR1 is KGHDR and CDR2 SFDVKD. There are 15 residues in the CDR3. The CDR3 sequence is CATSDTSGSQETQYF. DNA for the CDR3: TGTGCAACCAGTGATACTAGCGGGAGTCAAGAGACCCAGTACTTC.

This clonotype was recorded many times. The genes are TRBV20-1 and TRBJ2-5, with D maybe TRBD1 (5 bases). Germline CDR1 reads DFQATT; CDR2 reads SNEGSKA (reference sequence). The V gene lost 0 bases and the J gene lost 4 bases, with 15 bases spanning the gap. CDR3 length equals 15 residues. The CDR3 DNA follows: TGCAGTGCTAGAGATCTGGATGGGGCTGGAGAGACCCAGTACTTC. Translation gives CSARDLDGAGETQYF.

The gene calls are TRBV6-1 and TRBJ2-7; 8 bases line up with TRBD1. This CDR3 is built from 15 residues. Germline trimming cut 7 bases from V and 0 bases from J; bases unmatched to any gene: 8. Germline CDR1 and CDR2: MNHNS and SASEGT. CDR3 loop: CASTRTGTGSYEQYF. CDR3 coding DNA: TGTGCCAGCACCAGAACCGGGACAGGCTCCTACGAGCAGTACTTC.

The CDR3 loop is CASSSPREKEANYGYTF. Here the CDR3 DNA reads TGTGCCAGTAGTTCCCCCCGTGAGAAGGAAGCTAACTATGGCTACACCTTC. The J gene is TRBJ1-2, the V gene TRBV19, with D hard to call. In germline, CDR1 is LNHDA, CDR2 SQIVND (reference sequence). Trimming took off 5 bases at V and 0 bases at J, with 19 bases between the two ends. The CDR3 length is 17 residues.

This clonotype was detected ten times or more. This chain connects TRBV20-1 to TRBJ2-2; 7 bases are a match to TRBD1. Per germline, CDR1 DFQATT and CDR2 SNEGSKA (reference sequence). Germline trimming cut 5 bases from V and 3 bases from J; bases unmatched to any gene: 3. The CDR3 has 13 amino acids. CDR3 nucleotide sequence: TGCAGTGCTCTTACAGGGGACACCGGGGAGCTGTTTTTT. Amino acid sequence: CSALTGDTGELFF.

In this sample, this clonotype turned up many times. The V and J genes are TRBV3-2 and TRBJ1-1; TRBD1 was called by the table and not checked on the DNA. TRBV3-2 is recorded as a pseudogene. The CDR3 length is 12 residues. CDR3 DNA sequence: TGTGCCAGCAGTCCCGGGTACACTGAAGCTTTCTTT. Translated, it gives CASSPGYTEAFF.

V and J are TRBV29-1 and TRBJ1-2; weak D call: TRBD1 (5 bases). Per germline, CDR1 SQVTM and CDR2 ANQGSEA. Trimming took 3 bases from V and 3 from J, leaving 17 bases between them. The CDR3 loop spans 15 amino acids. CDR3 protein: CSVELDTPGDYGYTF. CDR3 coding DNA: TGCAGCGTTGAGTTGGACACCCCTGGGGACTATGGCTACACCTTC. The whole variable domain, filled in from reference TRBV29-1 and TRBJ1-2, reads SAVISQKPSRDICQRGTSLTIQCQVDSQVTMMFWYRQQPGQSLTLIATANQGSEATYESGFVIDKFPISRPNLTFSTLTVSNMSPEDSSIYLCSVELDTPGDYGYTFGSGTRLTVV.